The clone carrying this T cell receptor (beta chain) was found a few times. This clone may be a read error of a much larger clone one base away. Each CDR3 protein is one row after TCRdb ran MiXCR on the 5' RACE reads. The repertoire includes 60,000 to 65,000 distinct CDR3 sequences, under 25% of them detected once, and 2.5% to 3% sits in the top ten. CDR1 is SGHTA and CDR2 is FQGNSA in the germline V gene. CDR3 length: 14 residues. The receptor was derived from a female donor with breast cancer. The rearrangement joins TRBV7-2 to TRBJ1-1; D may be TRBD1 (5 bases). What was sequenced was memory CD4+ T cells sorted from a lymph node. Described subset: memory CD4+ T cells, CD4+CD45RO+CD25-. The CDR3 loop reads CASRPGPSNTEALF. The CDR3 DNA is TGTGCCAGCCGCCCGGGACCTTCGAACACTGAAGCTTTATTT.